This T cell receptor beta chain was observed in a study of blood T cell repertoires in COVID-19. Looking at the study overall: PBMCs, B-cell-depleted T cells, or T cells provided the cDNA or gDNA that made up the material.

Under the authors' procedure: Scientists estimated how many nucleated cells there were by amplifying reference gene primers. The protocol was immunoSEQ multiplex PCR, while the TCRdb copy is restricted to in-frame clones and leaves out a portion. V and J calls and clone size are as listed in that table; D and trimming were resolved from the DNA. The table lists about 59,000 clones, roughly 70% of them singletons. J gave up 5 bases and V 3 bases, and 4 bases lay outside the gene matches. The CDR3 sequence is 14 residues long. Germline CDR1 MNHNS, CDR2 SASEGT. The rearrangement joins TRBV6-1 to TRBJ2-3; 8 bases are a match to TRBD2. Sample: peripheral blood. This clonotype originated in a woman aged 45-59 years with active or convalescent COVID-19. CDR3 DNA sequence: TGTGCCAGCAGTGATTCTAGCGGGCTAGATACGCAGTATTTT. Translation gives CASSDSSGLDTQYF.